One and the same sample provided the 12 T cell receptor beta chains below, sequenced in a study of control samples from healthy donors and cancer patients. Method: immunoSEQ multiplex PCR; TCRdb's copy keeps in-frame clones and lacks some. The repertoire has about 58,000 clones, 94% of them found once; the top ten carry about 4%. The sample taken for sequencing was blood. These receptor sequences come from a man between 25 and 39 years old in good health.

J is TRBJ2-1 and V is TRBV5-4, with D possibly being TRBD2 (6 bases). With 4 bases removed from V and 6 bases from J, the gap between germline ends came to 20 bases. This CDR3 has 16 amino acids. Per germline, CDR1 SGHNT and CDR2 YYREEE (reference sequence). The CDR3 is CASSAGGAGSSNEQFF. CDR3 nucleotide sequence: TGTGCCAGCAGCGCCGGAGGCGCGGGGAGTTCCAATGAGCAGTTCTTC.

This chain joins TRBV24-1 and TRBJ2-3; D possibly corresponds to TRBD2 (6 bases). Germline V gives CDR1 KGHDR, CDR2 SFDVKD. This CDR3 has 15 residues. Trimming stripped 2 bases from V and 0 bases from J, with 8 bases between. The chain's CDR3 is CATSDSGSSTDTQYF. CDR3 nucleotides: TGTGCCACCAGTGATTCCGGGAGTAGCACAGATACGCAGTATTTT.

This clone came up once. The genes are TRBV10-1 and TRBJ1-2; D is uncertain. Per germline, CDR1 WNHNN and CDR2 SYGVQD (reference sequence). This CDR3 has 11 amino acids. The germline V and J ends were trimmed by 6 bases and 4 bases, with 6 bases remaining between them. DNA of the CDR3: TGCGCCAGCAGGGGTCCCTATGGCTACACCTTC. Amino acid sequence: CASRGPYGYTF.

The V gene is TRBV5-1, the J gene TRBJ2-3; tentatively, D is TRBD2 (6 bases). The V gene lost 7 bases and the J gene lost 0 bases, with 9 bases spanning the gap. Germline-derived CDR1 and CDR2 are SGHRS and YFSETQ. The CDR3 totals 13 residues. Written as DNA, the CDR3 is TGCGCCAGCCTTAGCGGAAGCACAGATACGCAGTATTTT. Protein: CASLSGSTDTQYF.

To note about this clone: This sample also contains other DNA sequences that code for the same CDR3. The chain uses TRBV19 and TRBJ1-2; 7 bases match TRBD1. Germline V gene data show CDR1 as LNHDA and CDR2 as SQIVND (reference sequence). The CDR3 sequence is 15 residues long. J was trimmed by 4 bases and V by 3 bases; bases with no gene match: 8. In DNA form, the CDR3 reads TGTGCCAGTAGTATTGGGACAGATTTAGTCTATGGCTACACCTTC. Translating it yields CASSIGTDLVYGYTF.

This rearrangement joins TRBV5-1 to TRBJ2-1; D unresolved. The germline CDR1 and CDR2 sequences are SGHRS and YFSETQ. V was shortened by 3 bases and J by 9 bases, with 16 bases between the two germline ends. The CDR3 totals 14 residues. The CDR3 is CASSWGDPGGEQFF. For the CDR3, the DNA is TGCGCCAGCAGCTGGGGTGACCCAGGTGGTGAGCAGTTCTTC.

The count of this clone is one. The V call is TRBV4-1, the J call TRBJ1-2; D gene unclear. Germline CDR1 MGHRA, CDR2 YSYEKL. The CDR3 consists of 15 residues. V lost 2 bases to trimming and J lost 8 bases, with 18 bases between them. CDR3 nucleotide sequence: TGCGCCAGCAGCCAATGGGAGCCGCCACAAATAGGCTACACCTTC. Encoded protein: CASSQWEPPQIGYTF.

The rearrangement links TRBV10-3 to TRBJ2-2; TRBD2 matches at 13 bases. CDR3 length: 17 residues. CDR1 ENHRY and CDR2 SYGVKD come from the germline V gene. Losses at the gene ends were 6 bases for V and 6 bases for J; bases not matched to a gene: 10. CDR3 bases: TGTGCCATCAGCTGGACTAGCGGGGGTGGAGGTGCCGGGGAGCTGTTTTTT. This codes for CAISWTSGGGGAGELFF.

The rearrangement links TRBV2 to TRBJ2-3; 7 bases map to TRBD1. The CDR3 consists of 13 residues. After removal of 9 bases from V and 0 bases from J, the junction contained 3 bases not matched to a gene. Germline V CDR1 and CDR2: SNHLY, FYNNEI. CDR3 nucleotide sequence: TGTGCCAGAGGACAGGCAAGCACAGATACGCAGTATTTT. This gives the protein CARGQASTDTQYF. Together with reference TRBV2 and TRBJ2-3, the CDR3 gives the full variable domain: EPEVTQTPSHQVTQMGQEVILRCVPISNHLYFYWYRQILGQKVEFLVSFYNNEISEKSEIFDDQFSVERPDGSNFTLKIRSTKLEDSAMYFCARGQASTDTQYFGPGTRLTVL.

V gene TRBV21-1 combines with J gene TRBJ2-5; TRBD1, the D gene given by the table, was not confirmed from the DNA. TRBV21-1 is marked as a pseudogene. This CDR3 is built from 17 residues. CDR3 sequence: CASSNPSVHRAQETQYF. CDR3 coding DNA: TGTGCCAGCAGCAACCCCTCCGTTCACAGGGCTCAAGAGACCCAGTACTTC.

The V gene is TRBV29-1, the J gene TRBJ2-1; D is uncertain. Trimming took off 3 bases at V and 5 bases at J, with 5 bases between the two ends. CDR3 size: 11 residues. Germline CDR1 SQVTM, CDR2 ANQGSEA. CDR3 sequence (DNA): TGCAGCGTTGACTTTAACAATGAGCAGTTCTTC. It is translated as CSVDFNNEQFF.

In regard to this clone: The identical CDR3 is also encoded by other nucleotide sequences in the sample. The chain links TRBV19 to TRBJ2-1, with no clear D. With 5 bases removed from V and 8 bases from J, the gap between germline ends came to 10 bases. The germline CDR1 and CDR2 sequences are LNHDA and SQIVND (reference sequence). This CDR3 spans 12 amino acids. The chain's CDR3 is CASSPQRDEQFF. The CDR3 region has the DNA TGTGCCAGTAGTCCCCAAAGGGATGAGCAGTTCTTC.